The clone carrying this TCR beta chain was seen a handful of times. Its antigen is as yet unknown. The sequenced template was cDNA made from the entire isolated RNA. Sequencing was performed with immunoSEQ multiplex PCR; in TCRdb, only in-frame clones are kept and a portion is missing. The sample lists a few hundred thousand clones, more than 13% occurring once. This sample stems from a study of beta chain features in type 1 diabetes. Findings and limits, study-wide: Reads derived from cDNA could over-represent cells showing high TCR expression. Diminished insertions and augmented deletions at VDJ junctions characterized type 1 diabetes patients.

The germline CDR1 and CDR2 sequences are SNHLY and FYNNEI. V lost 8 bases, J lost 2 bases, and 9 bases stayed unmatched. This CDR3 is built from 15 residues. This TCR was recovered from a woman in her late teens or twenties in good health. This chain joins TRBV2 and TRBJ1-5; 7 bases are shared with TRBD1. Sequencing used naive CD4+ T cells from blood. In DNA form, the CDR3 reads TGTGCCAGCCGCTTGACAGGGCAGGGCAATCAGCCCCAGCATTTT. Its translation: CASRLTGQGNQPQHF.